The 29 T cell receptor beta chains below were found in one sample sequenced in a study of blood T cell repertoires in COVID-19. Only in-frame clones appear in the TCRdb table, and some are missing; sequencing was by immunoSEQ multiplex PCR. The data contain approximately 300,000 clones, roughly nine tenths of them seen just once; the ten biggest clones take up about 2.2%. Input material: peripheral blood. These receptors were obtained from a woman aged 50 to 60 who had recovered from COVID-19.

The CDR3 DNA sequence: TGTGCCAGCAGCTTAGGTGCAGCGAAATACGAGCAGTACTTC. Residues: CASSLGAAKYEQYF. The chain couples TRBV7-8 to TRBJ2-7; no reliable D call. Trimming removed 1 base at V and 4 bases at J, with 11 bases between. The CDR3 spans 14 residues. CDR1 is SGHVS, CDR2 FQNEAQ, per germline.

This chain joins TRBV10-3 and TRBJ2-1; 12 positions match TRBD2. Per the germline V gene, CDR1 is ENHRY and CDR2 is SYGVKD. V was clipped by 4 bases and J by 9 bases; unmatched bases: 7. This CDR3 comprises 15 residues. CDR3 sequence: CAISGTSGNFREQFF. CDR3 nucleotides: TGTGCCATCAGTGGGACTAGCGGGAACTTTCGTGAGCAGTTCTTC.

The chain links TRBV19 to TRBJ2-3; 8 nucleotides agree with TRBD1. The CDR3 extends over 14 amino acids. Trimming removed 10 bases from V and 2 bases from J; junction bases left unmatched: 8. Per the germline V gene, CDR1 is LNHDA and CDR2 is SQIVND (reference sequence). The CDR3 loop reads CATRTGILTDTQYF. CDR3 bases: TGTGCCACCCGGACAGGGATTCTCACAGATACGCAGTATTTT.

This rearrangement joins TRBV7-2 to TRBJ2-7, with 11 bases lining up with TRBD2. Germline assignment: CDR1 SGHTA and CDR2 FQGNSA. The CDR3 runs 16 residues. V lost 5 bases, J lost 2 bases, and 8 bases stayed unmatched. As DNA, the CDR3 is TGTGCCAGCAGCATTTCGACTAGCGGGACTACCTACGAGCAGTACTTC. Amino acids: CASSISTSGTTYEQYF. Based on the CDR3 plus reference TRBV7-2 and TRBJ2-7, the full variable domain is GAGVSQSPSNKVTEKGKDVELRCDPISGHTALYWYRQSLGQGLEFLIYFQGNSAPDKSGLPSDRFSAERTGGSVSTLTIQRTQQEDSAVYLCASSISTSGTTYEQYFGPGTRLTVT.

V usage is TRBV5-5 and J usage is TRBJ1-5, with TRBD1 matching 11 bases. Germline CDR1 SGHKS, CDR2 YYEKEE (reference sequence). The CDR3 loop spans 17 amino acids. J was trimmed by 0 bases and V by 3 bases; bases with no gene match: 5. The CDR3 loop is CASSYGTGGNSNQPQHF. The CDR3 coding sequence is TGTGCCAGCAGCTACGGGACAGGGGGTAATAGCAATCAGCCCCAGCATTTT.

V usage is TRBV10-3 and J usage is TRBJ1-1; TRBD1 matches 7 bases. The CDR3 length is 15 residues. The V gene end was trimmed by 4 bases and the J gene end by 6 bases; junction bases not matched to a gene: 11. The germline CDR1 and CDR2 sequences are ENHRY and SYGVKD. Here the CDR3 reads CAISGGQQQGPEAFF. The CDR3 coding sequence is TGTGCCATCAGTGGGGGCCAACAACAGGGGCCTGAAGCTTTCTTT.

In this sample, this clone turned up a few times. The rearrangement links TRBV3-1 (or the pseudogene TRBV3-2) to TRBJ1-2; no clear D. CDR1 and CDR2 from the germline V gene are LGHDT and YNNKEL (reference sequence). The ends were cut back, 0 bases at V and 8 bases at J, with 7 bases in the middle. CDR3 length: 12 residues. The CDR3 coding sequence is TGTGCCAGCAGCCAAGATGTATTAGGCTACACCTTC. Its translation is CASSQDVLGYTF.

The chain recombines TRBV6-5 with TRBJ2-5; possible D gene TRBD1, 5 bases. This CDR3 spans 14 amino acids. The germline V gene encodes CDR1 MNHEY and CDR2 SVGAGI. V lost 0 bases and J lost 2, with 7 bases in between. For the CDR3, the DNA is TGTGCCAGCAGTTACTCGAAGGGGCAAGAGACCCAGTACTTC. Encoded protein: CASSYSKGQETQYF.

V is TRBV10-3 and J is TRBJ2-1, with D unresolved. V was pared by 0 bases and J by 0 bases, with 3 bases between. Germline V CDR1 and CDR2: ENHRY, SYGVKD. The CDR3 has 14 residues. The CDR3 region has the DNA TGTGCCATCAGTGAGTCCCTCTCCTACAATGAGCAGTTCTTC. Translating gives CAISESLSYNEQFF.

The sample holds a few counts of this clone. The genes are TRBV4-2 and TRBJ2-2; tentative D call: TRBD1 (6 bases). Trimming left V 4 bases short and J 2 bases short, with 8 bases between. The CDR3 contains 14 residues. From germline, CDR1 is LGHNA and CDR2 YNFKEQ. The CDR3 loop reads CASSPGTNTGELFF. CDR3 bases: TGTGCCAGCAGCCCCGGGACAAACACCGGGGAGCTGTTTTTT.

The chain carries TRBV10-3 and TRBJ1-5; D is unclear. V was cut by 4 bases and J by 2 bases, with 6 bases left in between. The germline V gene encodes CDR1 ENHRY and CDR2 SYGVKD. CDR3 length: 13 residues. The CDR3 reads CAISVAGNQPQHF. The DNA of the CDR3 is TGTGCCATCAGTGTGGCGGGCAATCAGCCCCAGCATTTT.

The genes are TRBV6-4 and TRBJ2-2; D gene ambiguous. Germline V gene sequence: CDR1 MRHNA, CDR2 SNTAGT. The CDR3 consists of 14 residues. Trimming shortened V by 4 bases and J by 2 bases, and 8 bases separated the two germline ends. CDR3 coding DNA: TGTGCCAGCAGTGCGCTAGGAAACACCGGGGAGCTGTTTTTT. Translating gives CASSALGNTGELFF.

The chain links TRBV7-3 to TRBJ1-1, with unresolved D. V was clipped by 4 bases and J by 0 bases, with 9 bases between them. The germline V gene has CDR1 SGHTA and CDR2 FQGTGA. The CDR3 has 14 amino acids. CDR3 in amino acids: CASSSKGVNTEAFF. CDR3 nucleotide sequence: TGTGCCAGCAGCTCGAAAGGAGTGAACACTGAAGCTTTCTTT. Variable domain in full (rest from reference TRBV7-3 and TRBJ1-1): GAGVSQTPSNKVTEKGKYVELRCDPISGHTALYWYRQSLGQGPEFLIYFQGTGAADDSGLPNDRFFAVRPEGSVSTLKIQRTERGDSAVYLCASSSKGVNTEAFFGQGTRLTVV.

The chain is built from TRBV15 and TRBJ1-2, with TRBD1 identical over 10 bases. J gave up 6 bases and V 5 bases, and 6 bases lay outside the gene matches. Germline CDR1 and CDR2: LNHNV and YYDKDF (reference sequence). The CDR3 is made up of 14 amino acids. The CDR3 nucleotides read TGTGCCACCAGCGGGACAGGGGTAAATGATGGCTACACCTTC. Its translation is CATSGTGVNDGYTF.

This clone has a single count. This chain uses TRBV19 with TRBJ1-2, with 7 bases that match TRBD1. CDR3 length equals 16 residues. From germline, CDR1 is LNHDA and CDR2 SQIVND (reference sequence). V was pared by 8 bases and J by 4 bases, with 16 bases of the junction left unmatched. The CDR3 DNA is TGTGCCAGTTTCGGTGGAGAGGGGGCTCGTCCCTATGGCTACACCTTC. The encoded protein is CASFGGEGARPYGYTF.

This chain joins TRBV11-2 and TRBJ1-2, with no clear D. CDR1 and CDR2 from the germline V gene are SGHAT and FQNNGV. CDR3 size: 13 residues. Trimming shortened V by 2 bases and J by 5 bases, and 9 bases separated the two germline ends. CDR3 region: CASSLQTLYGYTF. CDR3 bases: TGTGCCAGCAGCTTACAGACATTATATGGCTACACCTTC.

The V call is TRBV10-3, the J call TRBJ2-7, with TRBD1 matching 7 bases. With V trimmed by 0 bases and J by 1 base, 9 bases remained unmatched. CDR1 ENHRY and CDR2 SYGVKD come from the germline V gene. This CDR3 spans 17 amino acids. The CDR3 DNA is TGTGCCATCAGTGAGTCGGGCCGGGACAGAGGATCCTACGAGCAGTACTTC. Translating gives CAISESGRDRGSYEQYF.

The rearrangement uses TRBV7-2 and TRBJ2-7; 10 bases fit TRBD1. CDR1 and CDR2 (germline): SGHTA, FQGNSA. The CDR3 loop spans 15 amino acids. With 5 bases clipped from V and 7 bases from J, the junction kept 11 bases outside the gene matches. CDR3 protein: CASSPRDRGPNEQYF. The CDR3 DNA follows: TGTGCCAGCAGCCCACGGGACAGGGGCCCCAATGAGCAGTACTTC.

The sample holds one count of this clone. J is TRBJ1-5 and V is TRBV6-2 or TRBV6-3; 9 bases line up with TRBD1. The J segment lost 9 bases and the V segment lost 2 bases, leaving 11 bases of the junction unmatched. The V gene's germline CDR1 is MNHEY and CDR2 SVGEGT. The CDR3 covers 16 residues. CDR3 loop: CASSYVGQGQGLPQHF. CDR3 DNA sequence: TGTGCCAGCAGTTACGTGGGACAGGGACAAGGTCTGCCCCAGCATTTT.

The chain couples TRBV6-5 to TRBJ2-3; TRBD2 aligns across 12 bases. Trimming took 6 bases from V and 4 from J; bases not matched to a gene: 5. The germline CDR1 and CDR2 sequences are MNHEY and SVGAGI. The CDR3 covers 15 residues. As DNA, the CDR3 is TGTGCCAGCAGGAGACTAGCGGGGGACCCAGATACGCAGTATTTT. This encodes CASRRLAGDPDTQYF.

The V and J genes are TRBV2 and TRBJ2-2; 7 bases line up with TRBD1. This CDR3 contains 17 residues. V trimming: 4 bases; J trimming: 0 bases; junction bases outside the gene matches: 8. Germline V gene data show CDR1 as SNHLY and CDR2 as FYNNEI. The CDR3 protein is CASSGDRTGANTGELFF. CDR3 DNA sequence: TGTGCCAGCAGTGGGGACCGGACAGGCGCGAACACCGGGGAGCTGTTTTTT.

The chain couples TRBV4-3 to TRBJ2-3; 7 bases align to TRBD2. Looked up from germline, CDR1 is LGHNA and CDR2 is YSLEER. The CDR3 sequence is 17 residues long. The V and J ends lost 1 base and 2 bases, in that order; junction bases with no gene match: 9. The CDR3 spells CASSQGGNGLDTDTQYF. The CDR3 bases are TGCGCCAGCAGCCAAGGAGGGAACGGACTAGACACAGATACGCAGTATTTT.

The gene calls are TRBV5-1 and TRBJ1-2, with 9 bases aligning to TRBD1. The CDR3 sequence is 14 residues long. Germline CDR1 SGHRS, CDR2 YFSETQ. Losses at the gene ends were 7 bases for V and 8 bases for J; bases not matched to a gene: 12. The CDR3, as DNA: TGCGCCAGCGGACCACCACAGGGGGCAAGCGGCTACACCTTC. Translating gives CASGPPQGASGYTF. The entire variable domain, with the rest obtained from reference TRBV5-1 and TRBJ1-2, is as follows: KAGVTQTPRYLIKTRGQQVTLSCSPISGHRSVSWYQQTPGQGLQFLFEYFSETQRNKGNFPGRFSGRQFSNSRSEMNVSTLELGDSALYLCASGPPQGASGYTFGSGTRLTVV.

The chain combines TRBV25-1 with TRBJ2-5; 7 nucleotides line up with TRBD1. V was clipped by 7 bases and J by 1 base; unmatched bases: 6. This CDR3 spans 14 amino acids. Per germline, CDR1 MGHDK and CDR2 SYGVNS. CDR3: CASIRGGSQETQYF. The DNA of the CDR3 is TGTGCCAGCATCAGAGGGGGCTCCCAAGAGACCCAGTACTTC.

The V gene is TRBV7-6, the J gene TRBJ1-2, with 8 positions matching TRBD1. CDR3 size: 14 residues. Germline values: CDR1 SGHVS, CDR2 FNYEAQ. V gave up 5 bases and J gave up 8 bases; unmatched junction bases: 10. The CDR3 nucleotides are TGTGCCAGCAGCCGTCAAGACAGGGGAAGCGGCTACACCTTC. Translation gives CASSRQDRGSGYTF.

The chain couples TRBV9 to TRBJ2-4, with D perhaps matching TRBD2 (7 bases). Germline V gene lookup returns CDR1 SGDLS and CDR2 YYNGEE. The CDR3 has 16 residues. Trimming stripped 0 bases from V and 8 bases from J, with 18 bases between. CDR3 DNA sequence: TGTGCCAGCAGCGTAGCGGGGGGCGGCTATGGAGACATTCAGTACTTC. Its translation: CASSVAGGGYGDIQYF. Full variable domain (rest looked up from reference TRBV9 and TRBJ2-4): DSGVTQTPKHLITATGQRVTLRCSPRSGDLSVYWYQQSLDQGLQFLIQYYNGEERAKGNILERFSAQQFPDLHSELNLSSLELGDSALYFCASSVAGGGYGDIQYFGAGTRLSVL.

The chain links TRBV4-2 to TRBJ2-3, with D perhaps TRBD2 (5 bases). With 2 bases removed from V and 3 bases from J, the gap between germline ends came to 12 bases. The germline CDR1 and CDR2 sequences are LGHNA and YNFKEQ. The CDR3 has 15 residues. DNA of the CDR3: TGTGCCAGCAGCCAACGGCTAGCAGTAACAGATACGCAGTATTTT. It codes for CASSQRLAVTDTQYF.

This clone was counted a single time. CDR3 sequence (DNA): TGTGCCAGCAGCTTGGTTGACCGGGTGAACACTGAAGCTTTCTTT. It translates to CASSLVDRVNTEAFF. This rearrangement joins TRBV5-6 to TRBJ1-1, with D unclear. V dropped 0 bases and J dropped 0 bases, with 9 bases sitting between them. CDR1 and CDR2 from the germline V gene are SGHDT and YYEEEE. CDR3 length equals 15 residues.

The chain has TRBV7-2 and TRBJ1-1; maybe TRBD1 (5 bases). This CDR3 is 18 amino acids long. V gave up 1 base and J gave up 4 bases, with 22 bases separating them. Germline lookup yields CDR1 SGHTA and CDR2 FQGNSA. The CDR3 region is CASSLVSLSFGGSTEAFF. CDR3 in DNA: TGTGCCAGCAGCTTAGTATCTTTAAGCTTCGGGGGTTCCACTGAAGCTTTCTTT.